The 31 T cell receptor beta chains in this list originate from one sample, sequenced in a study of blood T cell repertoires in COVID-19 (dated by TCRdb to 2018 to 2020). Libraries were made using the immunoSEQ multiplex PCR assay. TCRdb limited this immuneACCESS table to in-frame rearrangements with V and J called. A share of clones is missing; checked studies link under half to unresolved V genes, and the rest is unexplained. This sample is represented by 130,000 or so clones; about 81% of them were singletons. Jointly, the top ten make up about 15% of the sample. Sequencing was carried out using peripheral blood. The source of these receptors is a woman at least 80 years old with acute or convalescent COVID-19.

The V and J genes are TRBV7-2 and TRBJ2-5, with D perhaps matching TRBD2 (5 bases). CDR1 is SGHTA and CDR2 is FQGNSA in the germline V gene. The CDR3 sequence is 14 residues long. The germline V and J ends were trimmed by 3 bases and 5 bases, with 13 bases remaining between them. The CDR3 DNA is TGTGCCAGCAGCTTCAGCTCGGGCGGGGAGACCCAGTACTTC. The encoded protein is CASSFSSGGETQYF.

The rearrangement uses TRBV7-2 and TRBJ2-3; TRBD1 agrees at 7 bases. Germline V gene data show CDR1 as SGHTA and CDR2 as FQGNSA. The CDR3 sequence is 15 residues long. With V trimmed by 1 base and J by 5 bases, 6 bases remained unmatched. The CDR3 reads CASSLVSQGLDTQYF. CDR3 in DNA: TGTGCCAGCAGCTTAGTATCACAGGGGTTAGATACGCAGTATTTT.

This chain connects TRBV7-2 to TRBJ1-6; a weak D match, TRBD1 (6 bases). Trimming shortened V by 1 base and J by 3 bases, and 19 bases separated the two germline ends. The CDR3 has 19 amino acids. Germline loops: CDR1 SGHTA, CDR2 FQGNSA. The CDR3 coding sequence is TGTGCCAGCAGCTTAGTGGGCCCAGGGGTGTATCTCTATAATTCACCCCTCCACTTT. It yields the protein CASSLVGPGVYLYNSPLHF.

The rearrangement joins TRBV6-1 to TRBJ2-4; TRBD2 agrees at 8 bases. Trimming at V came to 2 bases and at J to 7 bases, leaving 10 bases not matched to a gene. The CDR3 is 16 amino acids. Germline lookup yields CDR1 MNHNS and CDR2 SASEGT. CDR3 bases: TGTGCCAGCAGTGAATCCGTGCTGGCTAGCGGGAACATTCAGTACTTC. Protein product: CASSESVLASGNIQYF.

The V gene is TRBV7-2, the J gene TRBJ2-7; 10 bases match TRBD1. V lost 6 bases to trimming and J lost 4 bases; unmatched junction nucleotides: 6. The germline gives CDR1 SGHTA, CDR2 FQGNSA. The CDR3 is made up of 14 amino acids. CDR3 amino acids: CASSRDRGTYEQYF. The CDR3 region has the DNA TGTGCCAGCAGTAGGGACAGGGGTACGTACGAGCAGTACTTC.

The CDR3 DNA follows: TGTGCCAGCAGCGGACAGAGATTCTCTGGAAACACCATATATTTT. Its protein product is CASSGQRFSGNTIYF. The chain combines TRBV2 with TRBJ1-3, with D possibly matching TRBD1 (6 bases). V lost 6 bases and J lost 0, with 12 bases in between. This CDR3 is 15 amino acids long. Germline V gene lookup returns CDR1 SNHLY and CDR2 FYNNEI.

The chain is built from TRBV2 and TRBJ2-1; 7 positions agree with TRBD1. V trimming: 10 bases; J trimming: 0 bases; junction bases outside the gene matches: 6. The CDR3 has 14 residues. Germline V gene sequence: CDR1 SNHLY, CDR2 FYNNEI. CDR3 residues: CATGQVNSYNEQFF. The CDR3 nucleotides are TGTGCCACCGGACAGGTTAACTCCTACAATGAGCAGTTCTTC.

CDR3 in DNA: TGCGCCACCAACAATTGGAGTAGCGGGGTCCCAACCGGGGAGCTGTTTTTT. Amino acid sequence: CATNNWSSGVPTGELFF. V usage is TRBV23-1 and J usage is TRBJ2-2; 8 bases fit TRBD2. TRBV23-1 is an ORF for which the function is uncertain. The CDR3 loop spans 17 amino acids. The junction had 18 bases not matched to a gene; V was cut back by 10 bases and J by 5 bases.

The chain uses TRBV4-1 and TRBJ1-6; TRBD1 matches 9 bases. The CDR3 loop spans 14 amino acids. Germline CDR1 and CDR2: MGHRA and YSYEKL. V gave up 5 bases and J gave up 13 bases; unmatched junction bases: 9. In nucleotides, the CDR3 is TGCGCCAGCAGCTACACCGGGACAGGGACCCCCCTCCACTTT. Translation gives CASSYTGTGTPLHF.

The rearrangement uses TRBV7-2 and TRBJ1-1, with TRBD1 as a possible D gene (5 bases). Trimming cost V 5 bases and J 0 bases, with 13 bases left between them. CDR3 size: 15 residues. Germline lookup yields CDR1 SGHTA and CDR2 FQGNSA. The CDR3 loop is CASSPWGEMNTEAFF. CDR3 nucleotides: TGTGCCAGCAGCCCCTGGGGCGAGATGAACACTGAAGCTTTCTTT. The full variable domain, with the rest looked up from reference TRBV7-2 and TRBJ1-1, is GAGVSQSPSNKVTEKGKDVELRCDPISGHTALYWYRQSLGQGLEFLIYFQGNSAPDKSGLPSDRFSAERTGGSVSTLTIQRTQQEDSAVYLCASSPWGEMNTEAFFGQGTRLTVV.

V gene TRBV6-6 combines with J gene TRBJ1-4, with D possibly TRBD1 on 6 matching bases. The CDR3 consists of 15 residues. Trimming removed 8 bases at V and 7 bases at J, with 20 bases between. Germline V gives CDR1 MNHNY, CDR2 SVGAGI (reference sequence). CDR3 in amino acids: CASHRRGALGEKLFF. In DNA form, the CDR3 reads TGTGCCAGCCACCGGCGGGGGGCGTTAGGTGAAAAACTGTTTTTT.

The V call is TRBV19, the J call TRBJ2-2; 7 bases align to TRBD1. Per germline, CDR1 LNHDA and CDR2 SQIVND (reference sequence). This CDR3 is 17 amino acids long. V lost 0 bases and J lost 5; bases outside the gene matches: 9. The CDR3 spells CASSIDGTALRTGELFF. For the CDR3, the DNA is TGTGCCAGTAGTATAGACGGGACAGCCCTAAGAACCGGGGAGCTGTTTTTT.

This clone was counted only a few times. V usage is TRBV3-1 (or the pseudogene TRBV3-2) and J usage is TRBJ1-1, with D possibly matching TRBD1 (5 bases). Germline loops: CDR1 LGHDT, CDR2 YNNKEL (reference sequence). The CDR3 is 14 residues long. V was clipped by 4 bases and J by 4 bases, with 13 bases between them. CDR3 nucleotides: TGTGCCAGCAGCCGCTCTGGGGGGAGCACTGAAGCTTTCTTT. Its protein product is CASSRSGGSTEAFF.

The gene calls are TRBV7-8 and TRBJ1-1; D ambiguous. With 4 bases removed from V and 1 base from J, the gap between germline ends came to 7 bases. Germline CDR1 SGHVS, CDR2 FQNEAQ. This CDR3 has 13 residues. CDR3 DNA: TGTGCCAGCAGCTCTATTCGGAACACTGAAGCTTTCTTT. Protein: CASSSIRNTEAFF.

The chain is built from TRBV6-1 and TRBJ1-1; no firm D call. Germline loops: CDR1 MNHNS, CDR2 SASEGT. Trimming pared 2 bases from V and 6 bases from J, leaving 19 bases between. The CDR3 totals 16 residues. CDR3 nucleotide sequence: TGTGCCAGCAGTGAATGGTTAGAACAGTTTAGCGCTGAAGCTTTCTTT. Translating gives CASSEWLEQFSAEAFF.

The chain employs TRBV7-9 and TRBJ1-1; a possible D gene is TRBD1 (6 bases). V was shortened by 4 bases and J by 3 bases, with 9 bases between the two germline ends. Germline assignment: CDR1 SEHNR and CDR2 FQNEAQ (reference sequence). The CDR3 spans 13 residues. CDR3 sequence: CASSSRGDTEAFF. Written as DNA, the CDR3 is TGTGCCAGCAGCTCCAGGGGCGACACTGAAGCTTTCTTT.

V and J are TRBV29-1 and TRBJ1-2, with 8 bases matching TRBD1. Looked up from germline, CDR1 is SQVTM and CDR2 is ANQGSEA. Trimming at V came to 3 bases and at J to 7 bases, leaving 7 bases not matched to a gene. The CDR3 loop spans 13 amino acids. The CDR3 sequence: CSVEAGGASGYTF. Here the CDR3 DNA reads TGCAGCGTTGAGGCAGGGGGCGCATCTGGCTACACCTTC.

This rearrangement joins TRBV6-6 to TRBJ2-3; maybe TRBD1 (5 bases). Germline V gives CDR1 MNHNY, CDR2 SVGAGI (reference sequence). The CDR3 loop spans 14 amino acids. V lost 6 bases and J 0 bases, leaving 10 bases between the germline ends. CDR3 residues: CASSPGHSTDTQYF. In nucleotides, the CDR3 is TGTGCCAGCAGCCCTGGACATAGCACAGATACGCAGTATTTT.

DNA for the CDR3: TGCGCCAGCAGCCAACGCGCTAGCGGGAGTATTAGTTCCTACAATGAGCAGTTCTTC. This translates into CASSQRASGSISSYNEQFF. The rearrangement joins TRBV4-3 to TRBJ2-1; 10 nucleotides align to TRBD2. Germline-derived CDR1 and CDR2 are LGHNA and YSLEER. The CDR3 extends over 19 amino acids. V shed 2 bases, J shed 1 base, and the junction held 11 bases outside the gene matches.

CDR3 sequence: CASSVDRGYGYTF. The CDR3 region has the DNA TGTGCCAGTAGTGTGGACAGGGGCTATGGCTACACCTTC. The genes are TRBV19 and TRBJ1-2; 9 bases match TRBD1. Losses at the gene ends were 5 bases for V and 4 bases for J; bases not matched to a gene: 2. CDR1 and CDR2 from the germline V gene are LNHDA and SQIVND (reference sequence). The length of the CDR3 is 13 residues.

Only a few counts were recorded for this clone. A read error may account for a junction end that differs from germline. V gene TRBV5-1 combines with J gene TRBJ2-7; TRBD1 might be the D (5 bases). This CDR3 comprises 14 residues. Germline CDR1 is SGHRS and CDR2 is YFSETQ. The CDR3 nucleotides are TGCGCCAGCAGCTTGGTAGGGGTTTCCTCCGAGCAGTACTTC. Encoded protein: CASSLVGVSSEQYF.

In its sample, this clone was seen a few times. The chain is built from TRBV3-1 (or the pseudogene TRBV3-2) and TRBJ1-3, with 7 positions matching TRBD1. The ends lost 4 bases at V and 0 bases at J; junction bases unmatched: 3. Germline CDR1 is LGHDT and CDR2 is YNNKEL (reference sequence). The CDR3 is 15 residues long. CDR3 in amino acids: CASSPGQASGNTIYF. The CDR3 coding sequence is TGTGCCAGCAGCCCCGGACAGGCCTCTGGAAACACCATATATTTT.

The chain employs TRBV5-1 and TRBJ1-1; 9 nucleotides match TRBD1. The trim removed 4 bases at V and 1 base at J, leaving 11 bases unmatched. The CDR3 covers 17 residues. Germline V gene data show CDR1 as SGHRS and CDR2 as YFSETQ. CDR3 sequence reads: CASSQGQGGIENTEAFF. The CDR3 nucleotides read TGCGCCAGCAGCCAGGGACAGGGAGGTATAGAGAACACTGAAGCTTTCTTT.

The gene calls are TRBV10-3 and TRBJ1-5, with D maybe TRBD1 (6 bases). Per the germline V gene, CDR1 is ENHRY and CDR2 is SYGVKD. V dropped 10 bases and J dropped 1 base, with 14 bases sitting between them. The CDR3 length is 14 residues. The CDR3 nucleotides read TGTGCCACGGACAGTGTGGGGAGCAATCAGCCCCAGCATTTT. Translation: CATDSVGSNQPQHF.

The chain uses TRBV7-9 and TRBJ2-7; D might be TRBD1 (6 bases). This CDR3 comprises 13 residues. Trimming removed 5 bases from V and 2 bases from J, with 10 bases in between. From germline, CDR1 is SEHNR and CDR2 FQNEAQ (reference sequence). CDR3 residues: CASSTRTAYEQYF. The CDR3 region has the DNA TGTGCCAGCAGCACCAGGACAGCCTACGAGCAGTACTTC. Supplemented by reference TRBV7-9 and TRBJ2-7, the full variable domain reads DTGVSQNPRHKITKRGQNVTFRCDPISEHNRLYWYRQTLGQGPEFLTYFQNEAQLEKSRLLSDRFSAERPKGSFSTLEIQRTEQGDSAMYLCASSTRTAYEQYFGPGTRLTVT.

The chain couples TRBV18 to TRBJ2-5; D is uncertain. V dropped 0 bases and J dropped 3 bases, with 17 bases sitting between them. The germline gives CDR1 KGHSH, CDR2 LQKENI. This CDR3 has 17 residues. This CDR3 is CASSPPNGISIKETQYF. The CDR3 DNA is TGTGCCAGCTCACCACCTAACGGTATAAGCATCAAAGAGACCCAGTACTTC.

This sequence joins TRBV7-2 and TRBJ1-1, with D possibly TRBD1 on 6 matching bases. V lost 2 bases, J lost 4 bases, and 14 bases lay in between. The CDR3 has 15 amino acids. CDR1 and CDR2 from the germline V gene are SGHTA and FQGNSA. CDR3 sequence (DNA): TGTGCCAGCAGCTTAATCTGGCAGGGGAGCACTGAAGCTTTCTTT. As protein: CASSLIWQGSTEAFF.

The genes are TRBV4-1 and TRBJ1-6, with 11 bases identical to TRBD1. The CDR3 loop spans 16 amino acids. Germline trimming cut 6 bases from V and 7 bases from J; bases unmatched to any gene: 8. The germline CDR1 and CDR2 sequences are MGHRA and YSYEKL. The CDR3 DNA follows: TGCGCCAGCAGGCGAGGACAGGGGGCCCTAAATTCACCCCTCCACTTT. Translating it yields CASRRGQGALNSPLHF.

The J gene is TRBJ1-2, the V gene TRBV7-2, with TRBD1 identical over 12 bases. Losses at the gene ends were 3 bases for V and 4 bases for J; bases not matched to a gene: 3. The CDR3 covers 15 residues. The germline V gene encodes CDR1 SGHTA and CDR2 FQGNSA. The CDR3 is CASSLGQGATYGYTF. CDR3 nucleotide sequence: TGTGCCAGCAGCTTGGGACAGGGGGCTACCTATGGCTACACCTTC.

The CDR3 DNA is TGTGCCAGCAGTCGGACTAGCGGGAGAGTGGAGACCCAGTACTTC. Its protein product is CASSRTSGRVETQYF. The chain recombines TRBV6-5 with TRBJ2-5, with 13 bases lining up with TRBD2. CDR3 length: 15 residues. Germline assignment: CDR1 MNHEY and CDR2 SVGAGI. The junction had 5 bases not matched to a gene; V was cut back by 5 bases and J by 5 bases.

The chain carries TRBV4-3 and TRBJ2-7, with 8 bases that match TRBD2. From germline, CDR1 is LGHNA and CDR2 YSLEER. The J segment lost 3 bases and the V segment lost 4 bases, leaving 14 bases of the junction unmatched. This CDR3 has 17 amino acids. The CDR3 DNA sequence: TGCGCCAGCAGCCCCGCCTCCGGGAGGGGGGGCCTCTACGAGCAGTACTTC. Translating gives CASSPASGRGGLYEQYF.